This TCR beta chain was profiled in a study of beta chain features in type 1 diabetes. Study-wide context: No age, gender or cell yield differences were seen between patients and healthy donors. Findings of the study overall: Within patients, naive, central memory and Treg TCRB repertoires seemed more similar than within healthy donors. Among all four CD4+ subsets, Type 1 diabetes patients had TCRB CDR3s that were moderately but significantly shorter.

The study reverse transcribed the entire isolated RNA, so it sequenced expressed TCRB transcripts. The study sequenced naive, central memory and regulatory T cell samples to an average of about 4 million reads. Here immunoSEQ multiplex PCR was the method, and the copy in TCRdb shows in-frame clones only, minus some. The sample contains about 700,000 clones, under 15% of which appear only once. From germline, CDR1 is SEHNR and CDR2 FQNEAQ (reference sequence). The CDR3 extends over 15 amino acids. The V segment lost 6 bases and the J segment 2 bases; nucleotides outside the gene matches: 7. The table lists this clone with a few counts. The antigen remains unidentified. Without exception, sorted populations had purity beyond 95%.

The chain joins TRBV7-9 to TRBJ2-5, with 9 positions matching TRBD2. The sequencing sample was made of naive CD4+ T cells from blood. The receptor was isolated from a man between 18 and 35 years old with type 1 diabetes. DNA for the CDR3: TGTGCCAGCAGAGAAGGTAGCGGGGGACAAGAGACCCAGTACTTC. Protein: CASREGSGGQETQYF.